These T cell receptor beta chains were read from a single sample in a study of identical twins. One entry per CDR3 protein results from TCRdb running MiXCR on the 5' RACE reads. The table records roughly 690,000 distinct CDR3 sequences, 21% of them present only once. This sample was shared with a second study, whose subject was T cells expressing NK-cell markers.

The sample was PBMCs. The receptors were sampled from a woman between 18 and 30 years old in good health. CDR3s include the opening cysteine and the closing phenylalanine or tryptophan. A D gene is named only where the DNA matches it firmly. Clone size is not always given. Where it is, it says once, few, many or a class for expanded clones.

cdr3_aa cdr3_nt j_call v_call clone_size d_call
CASSPRRQGAGEQYF TGTGCCAGCAGCCCCCGAAGACAGGGGGCCGGGGAGCAGTACTTC TRBJ2-7 TRBV7-2 - TRBD1
CASSILGLKSDTQYF TGTGCCAGTAGTATACTGGGACTAAAGTCGGATACGCAGTATTTT TRBJ2-3 TRBV19 - TRBD2
CSAGASGGALNTQYF TGCAGTGCGGGGGCTAGCGGGGGGGCCCTCAATACGCAGTATTTT TRBJ2-3 TRBV20-1 - TRBD2
CASRGRDEQYF TGTGCCAGCAGGGGTAGGGACGAGCAGTACTTC TRBJ2-7 TRBV6-2/TRBV6-3 - -
CASSLGISNTGELFF TGTGCCAGCAGCTTGGGAATTTCGAACACCGGGGAGCTGTTTTTT TRBJ2-2 TRBV7-2 few -
CASSFPQTNEQYF TGCGCCAGCAGCTTCCCACAGACCAACGAGCAGTACTTC TRBJ2-7 TRBV5-1 few -
CASSTPGTGGGEQYF TGTGCCAGCTCAACCCCCGGGACAGGGGGCGGAGAGCAGTACTTC TRBJ2-7 TRBV18 - TRBD1
CASSSTWGTGELFF TGTGCCAGCAGTTCAACATGGGGCACCGGGGAGCTGTTTTTT TRBJ2-2 TRBV12-3/TRBV12-4 - -
CSAIYWGGMGFNEQFF TGCAGTGCTATCTACTGGGGCGGTATGGGGTTTAATGAGCAGTTCTTC TRBJ2-1 TRBV20-1 - -
CASSFGGAGPQETQYF TGTGCCAGCAGCTTCGGGGGGGCGGGGCCACAAGAGACCCAGTACTTC TRBJ2-5 TRBV7-8 - TRBD2
CASSAIPGQGIEGYTF TGTGCCAGCAGCGCCATCCCGGGACAGGGGATAGAGGGCTACACCTTC TRBJ1-2 TRBV9 - TRBD1
CSAPGQGNMNTEAFF TGCAGCGCCCCCGGACAGGGTAATATGAACACTGAAGCTTTCTTT TRBJ1-1 TRBV29-1 few TRBD1
CASSGSPRGVQYF TGTGCCAGCAGCGGATCCCCGAGAGGGGTGCAGTACTTC TRBJ2-7 TRBV7-2 - -
CASSLQGLTGNTIYF TGTGCCAGCAGCTTACAGGGCCTCACTGGAAACACCATATATTTT TRBJ1-3 TRBV7-2 few -
CAWSPQIETQYF TGTGCCTGGAGTCCACAAATAGAGACCCAGTACTTC TRBJ2-5 TRBV30 many -
CASSQSPTDTQYF TGCGCCAGCAGCCAATCACCGACAGATACGCAGTATTTT TRBJ2-3 TRBV4-3 - -
CASSPNFRTDIYNEQFF TGTGCCAGCAGCCCAAACTTCCGGACAGACATTTACAATGAGCAGTTCTTC TRBJ2-1 TRBV12-3/TRBV12-4 - -
CASSLGLAGGQEQYF TGTGCCAGCAGCCTGGGACTAGCGGGAGGTCAGGAGCAGTACTTC TRBJ2-7 TRBV6-1 many TRBD2
CAIRADREPGANVLTF TGTGCCATCAGAGCGGACAGGGAGCCTGGGGCCAACGTCCTGACTTTC TRBJ2-6 TRBV10-3 few TRBD1
CASSLAPYGGEETQYF TGTGCCAGCAGTTTAGCGCCCTATGGGGGGGAGGAGACCCAGTACTTC TRBJ2-5 TRBV12-3/TRBV12-4 few TRBD2
CASSLGVGGQGEQFF TGTGCCAGCAGTTTGGGAGTAGGGGGGCAAGGCGAGCAGTTCTTC TRBJ2-1 TRBV27 - -
CAIRPNGYEQYF TGTGCCATCAGGCCGAATGGCTACGAGCAGTACTTC TRBJ2-7 TRBV10-3 - -
CASSQEWETGDTQYF TGTGCCAGCAGCCAAGAATGGGAGACGGGAGATACGCAGTATTTT TRBJ2-3 TRBV3-1 - -
CASGTAGELFF TGTGCCAGCGGTACGGCCGGGGAGCTGTTTTTT TRBJ2-2 TRBV25-1 - -
CSAKDTYGYTF TGCAGTGCTAAGGACACCTATGGCTACACCTTC TRBJ1-2 TRBV20-1 few -
CASRRTGSTTEQYF TGTGCCAGCCGCCGGACAGGGAGCACGACCGAGCAGTACTTC TRBJ2-7 TRBV6-1 - TRBD1
CASTDAGTGGLEQYF TGTGCCAGCACCGACGCCGGGACAGGGGGGTTAGAGCAGTACTTC TRBJ2-7 TRBV11-3 few TRBD1
CASEEGESEQFF TGTGCCAGCGAAGAGGGGGAGAGTGAGCAGTTCTTC TRBJ2-1 TRBV11-2 - -
CSARDDVRGWGYEQYF TGCAGTGCTAGAGATGACGTGAGAGGATGGGGTTACGAGCAGTACTTC TRBJ2-7 TRBV20-1 few -
CASSLIGGLQVEQYF TGTGCCAGCAGCTTAATCGGAGGCTTGCAGGTCGAGCAGTACTTC TRBJ2-7 TRBV7-9 - -
CASSLFQGTSEQFF TGTGCCAGCAGCTTATTCCAGGGTACTTCTGAGCAGTTCTTC TRBJ2-1 TRBV7-9 once -
CAMSSGANVLTF TGTGCTATGAGCTCTGGGGCCAACGTCCTGACTTTC TRBJ2-6 TRBV12-3/TRBV12-4 - -
CASSGGLAGGQETQYF TGTGCCAGCAGCGGTGGACTAGCGGGAGGACAAGAGACCCAGTACTTC TRBJ2-5 TRBV9 few TRBD2
CASSLEGTSGYNEQFF TGTGCCAGCAGCTTAGAAGGGACTAGCGGCTACAATGAGCAGTTCTTC TRBJ2-1 TRBV7-2 - TRBD2
CASSREGGRTDTQYF TGTGCCAGCAGTAGGGAGGGTGGGCGCACAGATACGCAGTATTTT TRBJ2-3 TRBV12-3/TRBV12-4 many TRBD2
CASSLGTRLFF TGTGCCAGCAGCCTAGGGACCCGATTGTTTTTT TRBJ1-4 TRBV7-2 few -
CAISALRPRSSYNEQFF TGTGCCATCAGCGCCCTCCGACCGCGGAGCTCCTACAATGAGCAGTTCTTC TRBJ2-1 TRBV10-3 - -